The entry below gives a single T cell receptor beta chain sequence along with its context. This clonotype was recorded many times. Its antigen is still unknown. The input lacks base qualities; no much larger clone sits a single base away. TCR alpha and beta CDR3 regions were amplified with the iRepertoire nested amplicon-rescue multiplex PCR (arm-PCR) platform from RNA. One-step reverse transcription and amplification used about 95-400 ng of tissue mRNA or PBMC total RNA as input. Following bead purification, Illumina adapters were added by a secondary multiplex PCR, and libraries between 200 and 400 bp were gel-purified. The libraries contained internal 6-nucleotide barcodes that were used for demultiplexing. The libraries were sequenced on an Illumina MiSeq using 2x220 or 2x250 nucleotide paired-end reads. The original methods were these. Paired reads were merged using FLASH 1.2.11 and aligned with BWA-MEM to the GRCh37 human genome, and TRA and TRB reads were then extracted. For V and J assignment, an IMGT-derived reference of cassette sequences and CDR3 motifs that included pseudogenes was used. Reads were translated in three frames, and productive CDR3s were defined as those with a C...FGXG motif and no stop codons. Clonotypes were defined as unique combinations of V-J cassette pair and CDR3 amino acid sequence. Filtering of reads was based on Hamming distance, with the threshold set by the sequence error rate of each sample in mapped regions. TCRdb reprocessing: public reads trimmed at Q25 with fastp, clones called with MiXCR, in-frame beta chains kept. For every CDR3 protein sequence, its rows merge into one entry that carries the most common genes and DNA. The V and J calls were not made by the authors but by TCRdb's processing. This sample holds 300,000 to 400,000 distinct CDR3 sequences; roughly two fifths were observed only once. 12% of the sample goes to the ten largest clones.

For CDR1 and CDR2, the germline V gene (reference sequence) lists DFQATT and SNEGSKA. Trimming costs V 1 base and J 0 bases, and their ends lie 9 bases apart. The CDR3 measures 14 amino acids from cysteine to phenylalanine. Only the CDR3 DNA is retained, 42 bases long and in frame from the first base. This sample stems from a study of glioma-infiltrating T cells (dated by TCRdb to between 2015 and 2016). In terms of the full investigation: The low-grade gliomas were WHO grade II oligodendrogliomas or astrocytomas, while the glioblastomas were WHO grade IV tumors sampled at initial diagnosis rather than at recurrent diagnosis. Each tissue-infiltrating repertoire was compared with the same patient's peripheral blood repertoire to measure divergence between tissue and blood T-cell populations. Sequencing of TCR alpha- and beta-chain repertoires was performed on glioma tissue, on non-neoplastic brain tissue, and on matched peripheral blood mononuclear cells. The paired cohort was made up of three low-grade glioma patients, several primary glioblastoma patients and three non-glioma patients who contributed non-neoplastic brain tissue. Dexamethasone was administered to glioma patients for six or fewer days before surgery. For blood libraries, the target was about 4- to 11-fold sequencing coverage of about 990,000 peripheral T cells.

Immediately after resection, surgical brain or tumor specimens were cryofrozen in liquid nitrogen, and peripheral blood cells were collected at the same time. General conclusions and limits of the study: Very few CDR3 sequences were shared between tissue and blood, attributed to high CDR3 diversity and limited sampling. Small numbers underpinned the group comparisons: under ten glioblastoma patients, three low-grade glioma patients and three non-neoplastic patients. VJ-independent divergence between tissue and blood was found to be below expectation in non-neoplastic patients but above expectation in all gliomas, particularly low-grade gliomas. Patients with low tissue-blood divergence were marked by a signature set of shared blood CDR3 motifs, and that set was depleted in highly divergent patients.

Recombination joined TRBV20-1 with TRBJ1-1; 5 matching bases give a weak D call of TRBD1. This sequence was found in a human donor with low-grade glioma or glioblastoma, undergoing nonglioma brain surgery, or in good health (not recorded which). The sequencing sample was made of glioma tissue, nonneoplastic brain tissue, or PBMCs (not recorded which). The CDR3 corresponds to CSARVPGMNTEAFF. The bases read TGCAGTGCTAGAGTCCCAGGGATGAACACTGAAGCTTTCTTT.